Below are 30 T cell receptor beta chains sequenced from a single sample in a study of OX40 agonist ivuxolimab in advanced cancers. Generated by immunoSEQ multiplex PCR, the TCRdb table keeps only in-frame clones and is missing some. The sample contains more than 85,000 clones, about four fifths of which appear only once. The sequences come from CD4+ or CD8+ T cells sorted from blood, collected in a trial of the OX40 agonist ivuxolimab. All receptors come from an adult with an advanced solid tumor such as melanoma, head and neck, liver or kidney cancer.

This clone showed up just once. J is TRBJ1-1 and V is TRBV7-3; D is unresolved. The CDR3 is made up of 14 amino acids. Trimming cost V 3 bases and J 0 bases, with 8 bases left between them. The germline V gene has CDR1 SGHTA and CDR2 FQGTGA. The CDR3 loop reads CASSLRNLNTEAFF. As DNA, the CDR3 is TGTGCCAGCAGCTTGAGGAACTTGAACACTGAAGCTTTCTTT.

The CDR3 is CASSQPGQGGYTF. In DNA, the CDR3 is TGCGCCAGCAGCCAGCCGGGACAGGGAGGCTACACCTTC. The V call is TRBV4-1, the J call TRBJ1-2; TRBD1 matches at 9 bases. Trimming removed 3 bases from V and 8 bases from J; junction bases left unmatched: 4. Germline lookup yields CDR1 MGHRA and CDR2 YSYEKL. This CDR3 region has 13 residues.

This chain connects TRBV4-1 to TRBJ2-3; possible D gene TRBD2, 5 bases. The CDR3 runs to 15 residues. V lost 4 bases to trimming and J lost 2 bases, with 13 bases between them. The germline gives CDR1 MGHRA, CDR2 YSYEKL. The DNA of the CDR3 is TGCGCCAGCAGCCCCCGCGGACTTATCACAGATACGCAGTATTTT. The encoded protein is CASSPRGLITDTQYF.

V and J are TRBV7-2 and TRBJ2-3, with D hard to call. The CDR3 consists of 12 residues. V dropped 5 bases and J dropped 2 bases, with 5 bases sitting between them. Germline CDR1 and CDR2: SGHTA and FQGNSA. The CDR3 DNA reads TGTGCCAGCAGCCCCTTCACAGATACGCAGTATTTT. Translated, it gives CASSPFTDTQYF.

V and J are TRBV5-4 and TRBJ1-2, with 7 bases matching TRBD1. V was clipped by 4 bases and J by 2 bases; unmatched bases: 8. Per the germline V gene, CDR1 is SGHNT and CDR2 is YYREEE (reference sequence). This CDR3 region has 15 residues. This CDR3 reads CASSLLGQTNYGYTF. CDR3 DNA: TGTGCCAGCAGCCTTCTGGGACAGACCAACTATGGCTACACCTTC.

The rearrangement uses TRBV5-1 and TRBJ1-1; D remains ambiguous. Trimming pared 1 base from V and 2 bases from J, leaving 0 bases between. The CDR3 consists of 11 residues. Germline loops: CDR1 SGHRS, CDR2 YFSETQ. CDR3 protein: CASSLNTEAFF. The CDR3 bases are TGCGCCAGCAGCTTGAACACTGAAGCTTTCTTT.

The rearrangement uses TRBV19 and TRBJ1-2, with 7 bases lining up with TRBD1. Germline CDR1 is LNHDA and CDR2 is SQIVND (reference sequence). V lost 5 bases and J lost 1; bases outside the gene matches: 7. The CDR3 spans 15 residues. Written as DNA, the CDR3 is TGTGCCAGTAGTCCACGACAGGGACTTAACTATGGCTACACCTTC. Its protein product is CASSPRQGLNYGYTF.

The CDR3 DNA sequence: TGTGCCAGCAGTCCCCGGAGTTATGGGGGCGAGCAGTACTTC. The encoded protein is CASSPRSYGGEQYF. The V call is TRBV2, the J call TRBJ2-7; D may be TRBD1 or TRBD2 (5 bases each). V was trimmed by 5 bases and J by 6 bases, leaving 17 bases between them. CDR1 is SNHLY, CDR2 FYNNEI, per germline. CDR3 length: 14 amino acids.

The V call is TRBV2, the J call TRBJ1-2; 11 bases are a match to TRBD1. CDR1 SNHLY and CDR2 FYNNEI come from the germline V gene. This CDR3 region has 13 residues. J gave up 12 bases and V 6 bases, and 9 bases lay outside the gene matches. In DNA form, the CDR3 reads TGTGCCAGCAGGAGGACAGGGGGCCCCCCAGACACCTTC. Translating it yields CASRRTGGPPDTF. Variable domain in full (rest from reference TRBV2 and TRBJ1-2): EPEVTQTPSHQVTQMGQEVILRCVPISNHLYFYWYRQILGQKVEFLVSFYNNEISEKSEIFDDQFSVERPDGSNFTLKIRSTKLEDSAMYFCASRRTGGPPDTFGSGTRLTVV.

The chain couples TRBV27 to TRBJ1-1, with D unclear. Germline V gene sequence: CDR1 MNHEY, CDR2 SMNVEV (reference sequence). This CDR3 is 13 amino acids long. V was shortened by 5 bases and J by 2 bases, with 9 bases between the two germline ends. CDR3 nucleotide sequence: TGTGCCAGCAGTAGGGTCCCAAACACTGAAGCTTTCTTT. Translated: CASSRVPNTEAFF.

V gene TRBV2 combines with J gene TRBJ2-5, with a tentative D call TRBD1 (8 bases). The CDR3 length is 16 residues. CDR1 and CDR2 (germline): SNHLY, FYNNEI. Trimming left V 6 bases short and J 2 bases short, with 19 bases between. CDR3 amino acids: CASRRGTGGAQETQYF. CDR3 bases: TGTGCCAGCAGGCGGGGGACAGGTGGGGCGCAAGAGACCCAGTACTTC. Full variable domain (missing parts from reference TRBV2 and TRBJ2-5): EPEVTQTPSHQVTQMGQEVILRCVPISNHLYFYWYRQILGQKVEFLVSFYNNEISEKSEIFDDQFSVERPDGSNFTLKIRSTKLEDSAMYFCASRRGTGGAQETQYFGPGTRLLVL.

The rearrangement joins TRBV7-2 to TRBJ1-1; D is ambiguous. Germline CDR1 SGHTA, CDR2 FQGNSA. This CDR3 region has 13 residues. V shed 5 bases and J shed 1 base, with 8 bases lying between them. The CDR3 region is CASSHKENTEAFF. CDR3 sequence (DNA): TGTGCCAGCAGCCACAAGGAGAACACTGAAGCTTTCTTT.

This sequence joins TRBV7-8 and TRBJ2-3; D is undetermined. Trimming took 5 bases from V and 0 from J, leaving 9 bases between them. There are 14 residues in the CDR3. Germline-derived CDR1 and CDR2 are SGHVS and FQNEAQ. The CDR3 bases are TGTGCCAGCAGCCTTACGACTAGCACAGATACGCAGTATTTT. This translates into CASSLTTSTDTQYF.

The chain carries TRBV7-8 and TRBJ1-2; 7 positions agree with TRBD1. The CDR3 has 13 amino acids. The V and J ends lost 5 bases and 1 base, in that order; junction bases with no gene match: 1. The germline gives CDR1 SGHVS, CDR2 FQNEAQ. CDR3 residues: CASSHRGNYGYTF. The CDR3, as DNA: TGTGCCAGCAGCCACAGGGGTAACTATGGCTACACCTTC.

The rearrangement joins TRBV28 to TRBJ2-3, with TRBD2 matching over 8 bases. The CDR3 has 15 amino acids. Germline lookup yields CDR1 MDHEN and CDR2 SYDVKM. V shed 3 bases and J 5 bases; nucleotides not matched to a gene: 7. In nucleotides, the CDR3 is TGTGCCAGCAGTTTCGGGAGGGAGGGAGTAGATACGCAGTATTTT. It is translated as CASSFGREGVDTQYF.

The chain has TRBV5-1 and TRBJ1-1; a possible D gene is TRBD1 (6 bases). The V gene's germline CDR1 is SGHRS and CDR2 YFSETQ. The V end lost 2 bases, the J end lost 11 bases, and 10 bases lay between the germline ends. The CDR3 spans 11 residues. The CDR3: CASSFRGHAFF. The CDR3 nucleotides read TGCGCCAGCAGCTTCCGGGGGCATGCTTTCTTT.

The chain is built from TRBV15 and TRBJ2-2, with 7 bases lining up with TRBD2. J gave up 3 bases and V 1 base, and 8 bases lay outside the gene matches. The CDR3 extends over 17 amino acids. CDR1 and CDR2 (germline): LNHNV, YYDKDF (reference sequence). CDR3 amino acids: CATSRVGGGRYTGELFF. The CDR3 DNA reads TGTGCCACCAGCAGAGTGGGCGGGGGTCGGTACACCGGGGAGCTGTTTTTT.

The CDR3 sequence is CASSPRYGNTEAFF. The CDR3 DNA is TGTGCCAGCAGCCCCCGTTACGGGAACACTGAAGCTTTCTTT. The gene calls are TRBV9 and TRBJ1-1; no reliable D call. The germline gives CDR1 SGDLS, CDR2 YYNGEE. The CDR3 sequence is 14 residues long. V shed 4 bases and J shed 1 base, with 11 bases lying between them.

The chain has TRBV10-1 and TRBJ2-3; no definite D call. This CDR3 is built from 15 residues. CDR1 is WNHNN and CDR2 is SYGVQD in the germline V gene (reference sequence). V dropped 2 bases and J dropped 0 bases, with 9 bases sitting between them. The CDR3 here is CASSEHISSTDTQYF. The CDR3 DNA reads TGCGCCAGCAGTGAGCACATTTCTAGCACAGATACGCAGTATTTT.

The chain has TRBV7-8 and TRBJ1-1, with 9 bases aligning to TRBD1. CDR3 length: 18 amino acids. J gave up 3 bases and V 1 base, and 12 bases lay outside the gene matches. Germline-derived CDR1 and CDR2 are SGHVS and FQNEAQ. The CDR3 region is CASSLVTRDRVAYTEAFF. The CDR3 region has the DNA TGTGCCAGCAGCTTAGTGACTCGGGACAGGGTGGCCTACACTGAAGCTTTCTTT. The whole variable domain, filled in from reference TRBV7-8 and TRBJ1-1, reads GAGVSQSPRYKVAKRGQDVALRCDPISGHVSLFWYQQALGQGPEFLTYFQNEAQLDKSGLPSDRFFAERPEGSVSTLKIQRTQQEDSAVYLCASSLVTRDRVAYTEAFFGQGTRLTVV.

CDR3 loop: CASSQDGRTEAFF. CDR3 in DNA: TGCGCCAGCAGCCAAGATGGGCGGACTGAAGCTTTCTTT. This chain connects TRBV4-3 to TRBJ1-1, with D unresolved. Trimming removed 0 bases from V and 5 bases from J, with 7 bases in between. Germline values: CDR1 LGHNA, CDR2 YSLEER. The CDR3 spans 13 residues.

About this clone itself: At one end the junction does not follow the germline gene, possibly because of a read error. The chain links TRBV6-5 to TRBJ2-7; the match to TRBD2 covers 15 bases. The CDR3 spans 13 residues. Germline loops: CDR1 MNHEY, CDR2 SVGAGI. CDR3 sequence: CASRGLAGGWVHF. In DNA form, the CDR3 reads TGTGCCAGCAGGGGACTAGCGGGAGGCTGGGTGCACTTC.

The V gene is TRBV5-6, the J gene TRBJ2-5; D is perhaps TRBD1 (6 bases). The CDR3 totals 14 residues. Germline V gives CDR1 SGHDT, CDR2 YYEEEE. V shed 4 bases and J shed 7 bases, with 17 bases lying between them. CDR3 in amino acids: CASSRTVLGGTQYF. CDR3 DNA sequence: TGTGCCAGCAGCCGGACAGTCCTTGGGGGGACCCAGTACTTC.

This chain links TRBV7-9 with TRBJ1-2; 11 positions agree with TRBD1. The J segment lost 5 bases and the V segment lost 6 bases, leaving 8 bases of the junction unmatched. Per the germline V gene, CDR1 is SEHNR and CDR2 is FQNEAQ (reference sequence). This CDR3 is 15 amino acids long. The CDR3 nucleotides read TGTGCCAGCAGGTCATCGGGGACAGGGGGGTATGGCTACACCTTC. It specifies CASRSSGTGGYGYTF.

This clone was found once. V usage is TRBV2 and J usage is TRBJ2-5, with TRBD2 matching over 9 bases. CDR1 SNHLY and CDR2 FYNNEI come from the germline V gene. The trim removed 1 base at V and 5 bases at J, leaving 5 bases unmatched. The CDR3 sequence is 15 residues long. CDR3 coding DNA: TGTGCCAGCAGTGAAGATCTAGCGGGGAGGGAGACCCAGTACTTC. Its protein product is CASSEDLAGRETQYF.

The chain has TRBV15 and TRBJ2-7, with TRBD2 as a possible D gene (6 bases). V was clipped by 1 base and J by 6 bases, with 13 bases between them. CDR3 length: 14 amino acids. CDR1 and CDR2 from the germline V gene are LNHNV and YYDKDF (reference sequence). The CDR3 protein is CATSRGGGIPEQYF. The CDR3 nucleotides are TGTGCCACCAGCAGAGGTGGAGGGATCCCCGAGCAGTACTTC. Looking up the rest from reference TRBV15 and TRBJ2-7 gives the full variable domain: DAMVIQNPRYQVTQFGKPVTLSCSQTLNHNVMYWYQQKSSQAPKLLFHYYDKDFNNEADTPDNFQSRRPNTSFCFLDIRSPGLGDTAMYLCATSRGGGIPEQYFGPGTRLTVT.

The V call is TRBV19, the J call TRBJ2-2, with 7 bases identical to TRBD2. CDR1 and CDR2 (germline): LNHDA, SQIVND (reference sequence). The CDR3 is 15 residues long. V trimming: 3 bases; J trimming: 5 bases; junction bases outside the gene matches: 6. This CDR3 is CASSIMGGFTGELFF. The CDR3 DNA reads as TGTGCCAGTAGTATTATGGGGGGGTTTACCGGGGAGCTGTTTTTT. Based on the CDR3 plus reference TRBV19 and TRBJ2-2, the full variable domain is DGGITQSPKYLFRKEGQNVTLSCEQNLNHDAMYWYRQDPGQGLRLIYYSQIVNDFQKGDIAEGYSVSREKKESFPLTVTSAQKNPTAFYLCASSIMGGFTGELFFGEGSRLTVL.

The chain employs TRBV18 and TRBJ1-2; D is undetermined. CDR1 and CDR2 from the germline V gene are KGHSH and LQKENI. With 3 bases removed from V and 0 bases from J, the gap between germline ends came to 11 bases. CDR3 size: 15 residues. This CDR3 is CASSPSLATNYGYTF. The CDR3 DNA reads as TGTGCCAGCTCACCTAGTCTGGCGACTAACTATGGCTACACCTTC.

V gene TRBV5-4 combines with J gene TRBJ1-5; D uncertain. The CDR3 runs 13 residues. CDR1 and CDR2 (germline): SGHNT, YYREEE (reference sequence). V was trimmed by 3 bases and J by 0 bases, leaving 4 bases between them. CDR3 sequence: CASSSDSNQPQHF. As DNA, the CDR3 is TGTGCCAGCAGCTCGGATAGCAATCAGCCCCAGCATTTT.

The CDR3 coding sequence is TGTGCCAGCAGTCCCCGCCGCGTCAAAAACATTCAGTACTTC. Its protein product is CASSPRRVKNIQYF. The V gene is TRBV27, the J gene TRBJ2-4; D is uncertain. CDR1 is MNHEY and CDR2 is SMNVEV in the germline V gene (reference sequence). This CDR3 has 14 residues. V shed 5 bases and J shed 3 bases, with 11 bases lying between them.